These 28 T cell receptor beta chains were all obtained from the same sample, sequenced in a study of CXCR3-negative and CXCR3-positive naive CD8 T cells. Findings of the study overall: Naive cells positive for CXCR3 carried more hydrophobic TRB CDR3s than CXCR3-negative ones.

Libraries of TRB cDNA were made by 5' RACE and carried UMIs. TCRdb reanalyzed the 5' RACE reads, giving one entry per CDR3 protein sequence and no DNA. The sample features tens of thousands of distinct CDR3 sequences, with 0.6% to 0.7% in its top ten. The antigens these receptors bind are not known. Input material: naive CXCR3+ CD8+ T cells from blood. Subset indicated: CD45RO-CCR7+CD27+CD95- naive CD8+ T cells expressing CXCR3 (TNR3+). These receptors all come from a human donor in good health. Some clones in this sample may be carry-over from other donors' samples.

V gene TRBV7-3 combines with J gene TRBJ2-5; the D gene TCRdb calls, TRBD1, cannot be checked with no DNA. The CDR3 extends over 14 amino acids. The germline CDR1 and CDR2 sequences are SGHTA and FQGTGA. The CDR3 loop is CASSLLGGQETQYF.

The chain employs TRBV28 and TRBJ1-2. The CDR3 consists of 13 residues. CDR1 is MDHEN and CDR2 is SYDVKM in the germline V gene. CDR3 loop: CASSLVRSNGYTF.

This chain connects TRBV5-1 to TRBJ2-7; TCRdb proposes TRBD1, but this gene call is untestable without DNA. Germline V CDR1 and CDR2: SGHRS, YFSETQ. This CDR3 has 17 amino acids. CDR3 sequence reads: CASSLGGGEARSYEQYF.

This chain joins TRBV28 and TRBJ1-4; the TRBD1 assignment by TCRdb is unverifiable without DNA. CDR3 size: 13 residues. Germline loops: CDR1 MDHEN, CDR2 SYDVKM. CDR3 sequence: CASSISRQGKLFF.

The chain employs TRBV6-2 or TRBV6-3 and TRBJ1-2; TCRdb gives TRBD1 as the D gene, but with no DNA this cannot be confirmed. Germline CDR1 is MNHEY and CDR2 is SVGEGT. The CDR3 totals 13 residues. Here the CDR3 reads CASTAAGEYGYTF.

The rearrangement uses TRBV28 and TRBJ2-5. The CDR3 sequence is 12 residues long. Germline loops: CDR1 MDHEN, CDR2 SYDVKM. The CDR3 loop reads CASSLFRETQYF.

CDR3 residues: CASSWTVDEQYF. The J gene is TRBJ2-7, the V gene TRBV28; the D call from TCRdb, TRBD1, cannot be confirmed without DNA. The CDR3 is 12 residues long. Germline-derived CDR1 and CDR2 are MDHEN and SYDVKM.

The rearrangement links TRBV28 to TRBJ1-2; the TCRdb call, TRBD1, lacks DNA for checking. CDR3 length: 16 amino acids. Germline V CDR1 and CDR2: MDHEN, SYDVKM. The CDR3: CASSLGGDPNLYGYTF.

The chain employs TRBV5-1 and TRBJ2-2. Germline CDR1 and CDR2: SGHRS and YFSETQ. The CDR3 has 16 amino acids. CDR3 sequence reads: CASSLSGNPISRELFF.

CDR3 in amino acids: CASSSGTGGDEQFF. This chain links TRBV13 with TRBJ2-1; TCRdb names TRBD1, which stays unverified in the absence of DNA. The germline CDR1 and CDR2 sequences are PRHDT and FYEKMQ (reference sequence). This CDR3 spans 14 amino acids.

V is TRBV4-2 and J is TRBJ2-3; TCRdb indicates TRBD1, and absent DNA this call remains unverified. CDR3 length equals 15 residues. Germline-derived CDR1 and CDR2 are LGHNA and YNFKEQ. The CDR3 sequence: CASKTGGGDADTQYF.

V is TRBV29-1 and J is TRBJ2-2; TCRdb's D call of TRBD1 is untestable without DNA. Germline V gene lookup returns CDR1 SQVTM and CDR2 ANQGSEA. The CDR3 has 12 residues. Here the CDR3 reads CSAAPGAGELFF.

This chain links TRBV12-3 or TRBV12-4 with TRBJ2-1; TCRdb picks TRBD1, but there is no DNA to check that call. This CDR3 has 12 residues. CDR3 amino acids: CASSGTGNEQFF.

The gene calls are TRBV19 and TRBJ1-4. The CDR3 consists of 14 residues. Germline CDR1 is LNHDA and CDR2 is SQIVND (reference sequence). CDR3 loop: CASRAAATNEKLFF.

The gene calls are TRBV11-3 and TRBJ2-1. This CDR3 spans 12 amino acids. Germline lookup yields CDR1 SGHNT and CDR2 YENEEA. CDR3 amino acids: CASSSAGNEQFF.

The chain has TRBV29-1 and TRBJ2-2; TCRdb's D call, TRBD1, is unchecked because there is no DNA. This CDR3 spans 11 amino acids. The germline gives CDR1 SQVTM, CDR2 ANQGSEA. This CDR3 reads CSVSRAMELFF.

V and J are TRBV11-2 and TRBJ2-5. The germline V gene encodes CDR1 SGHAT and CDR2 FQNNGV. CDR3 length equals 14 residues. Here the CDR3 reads CASSLYEAQETQYF.

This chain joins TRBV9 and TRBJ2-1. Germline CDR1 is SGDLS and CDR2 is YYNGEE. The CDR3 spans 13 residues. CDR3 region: CASSVISGGEQFF.

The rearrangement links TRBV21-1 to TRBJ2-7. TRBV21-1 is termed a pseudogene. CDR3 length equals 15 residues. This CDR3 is CASSKENRRSYEQYF.

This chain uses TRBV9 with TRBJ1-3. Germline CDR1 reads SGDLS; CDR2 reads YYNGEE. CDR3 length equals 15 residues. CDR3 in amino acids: CASSDQKESGNTIYF. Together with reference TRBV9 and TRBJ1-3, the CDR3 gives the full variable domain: DSGVTQTPKHLITATGQRVTLRCSPRSGDLSVYWYQQSLDQGLQFLIQYYNGEERAKGNILERFSAQQFPDLHSELNLSSLELGDSALYFCASSDQKESGNTIYFGEGSWLTVV.

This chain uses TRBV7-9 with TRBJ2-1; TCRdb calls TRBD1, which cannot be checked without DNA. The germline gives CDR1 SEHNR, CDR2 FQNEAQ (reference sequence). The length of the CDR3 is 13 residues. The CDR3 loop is CASSPPGVWEQFF.

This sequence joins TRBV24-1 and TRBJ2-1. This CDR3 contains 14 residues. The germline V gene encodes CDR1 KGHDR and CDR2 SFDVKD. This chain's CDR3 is CATSLGGSYNELFF.

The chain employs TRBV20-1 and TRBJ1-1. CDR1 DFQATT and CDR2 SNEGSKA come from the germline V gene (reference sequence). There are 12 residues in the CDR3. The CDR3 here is CSARERNTEAFF.

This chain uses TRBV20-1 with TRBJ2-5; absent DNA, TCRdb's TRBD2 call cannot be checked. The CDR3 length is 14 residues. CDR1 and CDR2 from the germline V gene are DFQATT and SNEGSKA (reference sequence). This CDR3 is CSAPLLAGAETQYF.

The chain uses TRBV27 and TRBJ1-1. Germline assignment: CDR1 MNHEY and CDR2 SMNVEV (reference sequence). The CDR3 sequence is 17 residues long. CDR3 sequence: CASSLRNRDYMNTEAFF.

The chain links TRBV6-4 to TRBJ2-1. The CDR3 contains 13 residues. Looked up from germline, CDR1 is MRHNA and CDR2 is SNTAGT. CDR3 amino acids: CASSLDSNNEQFF.

The CDR3 loop reads CASSPRTGGTGELFF. The chain joins TRBV7-6 to TRBJ2-2; the D call from TCRdb, TRBD1, cannot be confirmed without DNA. This CDR3 has 15 residues. Germline V CDR1 and CDR2: SGHVS, FNYEAQ.

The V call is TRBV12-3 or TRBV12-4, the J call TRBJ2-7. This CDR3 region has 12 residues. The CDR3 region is CASSLIFYEQYF.